This T cell receptor beta chain emerged from a study of radiotherapy plus CTLA-4 blockade in lung cancer. Using immunoSEQ multiplex PCR, the repertoire was profiled, and TCRdb retains in-frame clones only, with some absent. The sample consists of 86,000 or so clones, 78% of them appearing once. The CDR3 covers 14 residues. Trimming stripped 6 bases from V and 8 bases from J, with 19 bases between. Per germline, CDR1 LNHDA and CDR2 SQIVND (reference sequence). Sequencing was performed on peripheral blood, taken from a patient treated with radiotherapy plus ipilimumab. V usage is TRBV19 and J usage is TRBJ1-2; TRBD1 might be the D (5 bases). The TCR comes from a human donor with non-small cell lung cancer who had a partial response to radiotherapy plus ipilimumab. Some clones in this sample may be carry-over from other donors' samples. CDR3 residues: CASSPGLHRGGYTF. Here the CDR3 DNA reads TGTGCCAGTAGCCCGGGACTTCACCGGGGGGGCTACACCTTC.